The sequence of this TCR beta chain was determined in a study of T cells in tuberculosis. Study results and caveats: GMM-specific TCRs were nearer to active tuberculosis alpha repertoires, suggesting expansion. Active tuberculosis patients had shorter CDR3-alpha; the beta difference was nonsignificant.

A remark on this clone: Its antigen is still unknown.

On average about 100,000 T cells per donor were immunosequenced. CDR1 and CDR2 from the germline V gene are SGDLS and YYNGEE. The CDR3 contains 16 residues. The trim removed 4 bases at V and 6 bases at J, leaving 15 bases unmatched. Assay: immunoSEQ multiplex PCR; the TCRdb copy retains only in-frame clones and omits some. Of 30,000 or so clones in the sample, nearly 90% are singletons; the top ten hold roughly 6.1%. Sequences were obtained from PBMCs. This sequence joins TRBV9 and TRBJ1-2; TRBD1 matches 7 bases. This clonotype was sampled from a donor between 10 and 35 years old with latent tuberculosis or without tuberculosis infection. For the CDR3, the DNA is TGTGCCAGCAGCCCAGGGGGACACGAGGGCCCCAATGGCTACACCTTC. Translation: CASSPGGHEGPNGYTF.